This entry lists 23 T cell receptor beta chains sequenced from one sample in a study of T cell responses to AZD1222 COVID-19 vaccine (dated by TCRdb to the early 2020s). Library construction relied on the immunoSEQ multiplex PCR assay. TCRdb mirrors the immuneACCESS table, restricted to in-frame sequences. Some clones are absent from its copies; in checked studies, under half trace to an unresolved V gene, and the reason for the others is unknown. The sample has 180,000 or so clones on record, 90% to 95% of them singletons. The ten largest clonotypes hold around 1.6% of the sample. The sample's time point, from its label and the paper: about 28 days (+/-7) after the second vaccine dose. The material was peripheral blood, obtained 28 days after the second AZD1222 dose. The receptors were gathered from an adult who received the AZD1222 COVID-19 vaccine.

This clone came up once. The V call is TRBV19, the J call TRBJ1-2; D may be TRBD1 (6 bases). Germline-derived CDR1 and CDR2 are LNHDA and SQIVND (reference sequence). The CDR3 consists of 15 residues. The V end was cut by 4 bases, the J end by 4 bases, with 16 bases between. The CDR3 loop reads CASSSSGRGGYGYTF. CDR3 sequence (DNA): TGTGCCAGTAGTAGCTCGGGCAGGGGAGGCTATGGCTACACCTTC.

This chain joins TRBV4-3 and TRBJ1-3; D gene unclear. This CDR3 is built from 15 residues. Trimming removed 2 bases from V and 0 bases from J, with 8 bases in between. Germline assignment: CDR1 LGHNA and CDR2 YSLEER. For the CDR3, the DNA is TGCGCCAGCAGCCAACCCGCCAGCTCTGGAAACACCATATATTTT. It is translated as CASSQPASSGNTIYF.

This clone was seen only once. This chain uses TRBV6-4 with TRBJ1-1, with D perhaps matching TRBD1 (6 bases). The CDR3 runs 15 residues. Per germline, CDR1 MRHNA and CDR2 SNTAGT. Between the trimmed V and J ends, which lost 6 bases and 1 base, there was a span of 15 bases. The CDR3 region has the DNA TGTGCCAGCAGGGAGGGGTGGGGGCAGAACACTGAAGCTTTCTTT. Protein: CASREGWGQNTEAFF.

The V gene is TRBV6-4, the J gene TRBJ2-5; D gene uncertain. Germline V gives CDR1 MRHNA, CDR2 SNTAGT. The germline V and J ends were trimmed by 3 bases and 3 bases, with 5 bases remaining between them. The CDR3 extends over 12 amino acids. CDR3 sequence reads: CASSEGKETQYF. The CDR3 nucleotides are TGTGCCAGCAGTGAGGGGAAAGAGACCCAGTACTTC.

The chain is built from TRBV7-9 and TRBJ2-7; TRBD2 matches at 11 bases. This CDR3 spans 18 amino acids. Germline CDR1 is SEHNR and CDR2 is FQNEAQ (reference sequence). V was pared by 5 bases and J by 0 bases, with 12 bases of the junction left unmatched. The CDR3 protein is CASSPKWGGTSGSYEQYF. In DNA form, the CDR3 reads TGTGCCAGCAGCCCAAAGTGGGGGGGGACTAGCGGCTCCTACGAGCAGTACTTC.

In nucleotides, the CDR3 is TGCAGCGTTAGGGACGCAAATACGCAGTATTTT. Its protein is CSVRDANTQYF. The chain carries TRBV29-1 and TRBJ2-3; D possibly uses TRBD1 or TRBD2 (5 bases each). Germline-derived CDR1 and CDR2 are SQVTM and ANQGSEA. The CDR3 is 11 residues long. The V end was cut by 5 bases, the J end by 7 bases, with 10 bases between.

This sequence joins TRBV30 and TRBJ2-7, with 11 bases matching TRBD1. The CDR3 totals 15 residues. With V trimmed by 3 bases and J by 4 bases, 8 bases remained unmatched. Germline values: CDR1 GTSNPN, CDR2 SVGIG (reference sequence). CDR3 region: CAWRRGQGVFYEQYF. The CDR3 nucleotides read TGTGCCTGGAGAAGGGGACAGGGGGTTTTTTACGAGCAGTACTTC.

The chain combines TRBV3-1 (or the pseudogene TRBV3-2) with TRBJ1-1; no clear D. The V end was cut by 3 bases, the J end by 0 bases, with 14 bases between. Germline assignment: CDR1 LGHDT and CDR2 YNNKEL (reference sequence). The CDR3 sequence is 16 residues long. As DNA, the CDR3 is TGTGCCAGCAGCCAGGGAATGGTTAGGATGAACACTGAAGCTTTCTTT. The encoded protein is CASSQGMVRMNTEAFF.

The chain carries TRBV3-1 (or the pseudogene TRBV3-2) and TRBJ1-3; possibly TRBD1 for D (5 bases). Trimming pared 3 bases from V and 4 bases from J, leaving 10 bases between. Looked up from germline, CDR1 is LGHDT and CDR2 is YNNKEL (reference sequence). CDR3 size: 14 residues. CDR3 sequence reads: CASSQKGTGNTIYF. The CDR3 DNA follows: TGTGCCAGCAGCCAGAAAGGGACGGGAAACACCATATATTTT.

The chain has TRBV7-6 and TRBJ1-5; no reliable D call. CDR1 is SGHVS, CDR2 FNYEAQ, per germline. The CDR3 loop spans 15 amino acids. Trimming took 5 bases from V and 6 from J, leaving 17 bases between them. The CDR3 protein is CASSQSTGGSQPQHF. The CDR3 DNA follows: TGTGCCAGCAGCCAGTCCACGGGAGGATCTCAGCCCCAGCATTTT. The complete variable domain, with remaining parts taken from reference TRBV7-6 and TRBJ1-5, reads GAGVSQSPRYKVTKRGQDVALRCDPISGHVSLYWYRQALGQGPEFLTYFNYEAQQDKSGLPNDRFSAERPEGSISTLTIQRTEQRDSAMYRCASSQSTGGSQPQHFGDGTRLSIL.

The chain is built from TRBV30 and TRBJ1-1; D is possibly TRBD1 (6 bases). The V gene's germline CDR1 is GTSNPN and CDR2 SVGIG (reference sequence). This CDR3 comprises 13 residues. Trimming cost V 3 bases and J 2 bases, with 10 bases left between them. The CDR3 DNA reads TGTGCCTGGAGGGGGACAACTAACACTGAAGCTTTCTTT. Translation: CAWRGTTNTEAFF.

The chain carries TRBV3-1 (or the pseudogene TRBV3-2) and TRBJ1-4, with D perhaps matching TRBD1 (5 bases). Per germline, CDR1 LGHDT and CDR2 YNNKEL (reference sequence). The CDR3 consists of 16 residues. V was pared by 1 base and J by 4 bases, with 13 bases between. The chain's CDR3 is CASSQVSQGFNEKLFF. The CDR3 DNA reads TGTGCCAGCAGCCAAGTTTCGCAGGGTTTTAATGAAAAACTGTTTTTT.

This sequence joins TRBV6-5 and TRBJ2-3, with 9 bases lining up with TRBD2. Germline-derived CDR1 and CDR2 are MNHEY and SVGAGI. The CDR3 length is 15 residues. The junction had 11 bases not matched to a gene; V was cut back by 9 bases and J by 4 bases. The CDR3 loop is CASVIAGARADTQYF. The CDR3 coding sequence is TGTGCCAGTGTAATAGCGGGAGCCCGTGCAGATACGCAGTATTTT.

The chain uses TRBV5-5 and TRBJ1-1, with D tentatively TRBD1 (5 bases). The CDR3 is 13 residues long. Germline values: CDR1 SGHKS, CDR2 YYEKEE (reference sequence). V lost 4 bases and J 4 bases, leaving 11 bases between the germline ends. This CDR3 is CASSPVRGTEAFF. As DNA, the CDR3 is TGTGCCAGCAGCCCGGTAAGGGGCACTGAAGCTTTCTTT.

The V call is TRBV19, the J call TRBJ1-1, with 7 bases aligning to TRBD1. CDR3 length: 14 amino acids. Trimming cost V 6 bases and J 0 bases; bases outside gene matches: 4. Germline CDR1 reads LNHDA; CDR2 reads SQIVND (reference sequence). DNA for the CDR3: TGTGCCAGTAGATCACAGGGGATGAACACTGAAGCTTTCTTT. It specifies CASRSQGMNTEAFF.

The rearrangement links TRBV18 to TRBJ2-7, with TRBD2 matching 10 bases. Germline trimming cut 3 bases from V and 5 bases from J; bases unmatched to any gene: 10. Germline V gene data show CDR1 as KGHSH and CDR2 as LQKENI. The CDR3 extends over 16 amino acids. The chain's CDR3 is CASSPKSSGSLDEQYF. The DNA of the CDR3 is TGTGCCAGCTCACCGAAGTCTAGCGGGAGTCTCGACGAGCAGTACTTC.

The V gene is TRBV18, the J gene TRBJ1-1; no clear D gene. In germline, CDR1 is KGHSH, CDR2 LQKENI. The V and J ends lost 0 bases and 0 bases respectively, with 11 bases between them. The CDR3 is made up of 16 amino acids. CDR3 loop: CASSPPSKPMNTEAFF. The CDR3 coding sequence is TGTGCCAGCTCACCACCGTCTAAGCCGATGAACACTGAAGCTTTCTTT.

This chain links TRBV19 with TRBJ1-4; tentatively, D is TRBD1 (5 bases). V dropped 3 bases and J dropped 5 bases, with 10 bases sitting between them. Germline V gene lookup returns CDR1 LNHDA and CDR2 SQIVND (reference sequence). The CDR3 runs 14 residues. CDR3 sequence: CASSIPGQNEKLFF. In DNA form, the CDR3 reads TGTGCCAGTAGTATCCCGGGGCAAAATGAAAAACTGTTTTTT.

This chain joins TRBV9 and TRBJ2-2, with D possibly matching TRBD2 (6 bases). Germline V gene sequence: CDR1 SGDLS, CDR2 YYNGEE. The V and J ends lost 3 bases and 5 bases respectively, with 14 bases between them. This CDR3 spans 15 amino acids. The CDR3 sequence is CASSGGPTRTGELFF. Written as DNA, the CDR3 is TGTGCCAGCAGCGGGGGACCGACTAGGACCGGGGAGCTGTTTTTT.

This chain links TRBV19 with TRBJ1-4; D unclear. The length of the CDR3 is 14 residues. Germline CDR1 reads LNHDA; CDR2 reads SQIVND (reference sequence). The ends were cut back, 3 bases at V and 9 bases at J, with 14 bases in the middle. CDR3 nucleotides: TGTGCCAGTAGTATCGACACCGGTGGGAAAAAACTGTTTTTT. This gives the protein CASSIDTGGKKLFF.

The chain is built from TRBV29-1 and TRBJ1-1; a possible D gene is TRBD1 (6 bases). The V end lost 1 base, the J end lost 4 bases, and 13 bases lay between the germline ends. The CDR3 runs to 14 residues. Germline-derived CDR1 and CDR2 are SQVTM and ANQGSEA. In DNA, the CDR3 is TGCAGCGTTGAAGTCGGGGGCAGTGGCACTGAAGCTTTCTTT. Its translation is CSVEVGGSGTEAFF. Together with reference TRBV29-1 and TRBJ1-1, the CDR3 gives the full variable domain: SAVISQKPSRDICQRGTSLTIQCQVDSQVTMMFWYRQQPGQSLTLIATANQGSEATYESGFVIDKFPISRPNLTFSTLTVSNMSPEDSSIYLCSVEVGGSGTEAFFGQGTRLTVV.

The chain joins TRBV15 to TRBJ1-4; 9 nucleotides agree with TRBD1. The CDR3 runs to 18 residues. J was trimmed by 2 bases and V by 0 bases; bases with no gene match: 7. CDR1 is LNHNV and CDR2 is YYDKDF in the germline V gene (reference sequence). This chain's CDR3 is CATSRDNRGLRTNEKLFF. The CDR3 region has the DNA TGTGCCACCAGCAGAGACAACAGGGGGCTAAGGACTAATGAAAAACTGTTTTTT.

The chain is built from TRBV5-4 and TRBJ1-2; 8 nucleotides line up with TRBD1. Germline V gives CDR1 SGHNT, CDR2 YYREEE (reference sequence). This CDR3 spans 19 amino acids. V lost 2 bases and J lost 4; bases outside the gene matches: 19. The CDR3 sequence: CASSLSSRGTGRRVYGYTF. For the CDR3, the DNA is TGTGCCAGCAGCTTAAGTTCTCGCGGGACAGGACGGCGGGTCTATGGCTACACCTTC.